This passage covers 23 T cell receptor beta chains from one sample sequenced in a study of T cell repertoires in cytomegalovirus infection. MiXCR, applied by TCRdb to the reads, yields one record per CDR3 protein. Among 400,000 or so distinct CDR3 sequences listed, under 40% were seen once. The sample taken for sequencing was PBMCs. The receptors were sampled from a human donor in good health (CMV status not recorded). Some clones in this sample may be carry-over from other donors' samples.

The chain has TRBV5-5 and TRBJ2-3, with 9 nucleotides matching TRBD1. This CDR3 is 17 amino acids long. Per the germline V gene, CDR1 is SGHKS and CDR2 is YYEKEE (reference sequence). V dropped 4 bases and J dropped 3; count of bases not matched to a gene: 12. In DNA form, the CDR3 reads TGTGCCAGCAGCGCAATCAGTACAGGGGGCCGGACAGATACGCAGTATTTT. Its translation: CASSAISTGGRTDTQYF.

The chain couples TRBV6-1 to TRBJ2-3; 8 bases agree with TRBD2. The J segment lost 4 bases and the V segment lost 5 bases, leaving 14 bases of the junction unmatched. Germline-derived CDR1 and CDR2 are MNHNS and SASEGT. The CDR3 length is 17 residues. CDR3 region: CASSPPPIAGSPDTQYF. The CDR3 DNA reads as TGTGCCAGCAGTCCCCCCCCTATAGCGGGGTCACCAGATACGCAGTATTTT.

This clonotype was seen more than once but under ten times. This rearrangement joins TRBV7-2 to TRBJ2-3; 10 bases map to TRBD1. This CDR3 comprises 16 residues. V shed 5 bases, J shed 4 bases, and the junction held 9 bases outside the gene matches. CDR1 is SGHTA and CDR2 is FQGNSA in the germline V gene. CDR3 sequence reads: CASSLSGTGVADTQYF. The CDR3 nucleotides read TGTGCCAGCAGCCTTTCCGGGACAGGGGTCGCAGATACGCAGTATTTT.

A word on this clonotype: A much larger clone is a single base away; this may be a read error. The chain couples TRBV7-2 to TRBJ1-1, with a tentative D call TRBD1 (5 bases). Germline lookup yields CDR1 SGHTA and CDR2 FQGNSA. The germline V and J ends were trimmed by 7 bases and 5 bases, with 17 bases remaining between them. The CDR3 has 14 residues. DNA of the CDR3: TGTGCCAGCATTTACGGACAATTCATAACTGAAGCTTTCTTT. It encodes CASIYGQFITEAFF.

J is TRBJ1-5 and V is TRBV24-1; maybe TRBD1 (6 bases). CDR1 is KGHDR, CDR2 SFDVKD, per germline. There are 15 residues in the CDR3. Trimming left V 5 bases short and J 4 bases short, with 14 bases between. As DNA, the CDR3 is TGTGCCACCAGTGCCACCTCAGGGGCAAATCAGCCCCAGCATTTT. It encodes CATSATSGANQPQHF.

In this sample, this clonotype turned up a few times. The J gene is TRBJ1-5, the V gene TRBV6-1; tentatively, D is TRBD1 (5 bases). Germline V CDR1 and CDR2: MNHNS, SASEGT. This CDR3 is built from 18 residues. V lost 1 base and J 4 bases, leaving 20 bases between the germline ends. The CDR3 spells CASSEESPGLVLNQPQHF. In DNA, the CDR3 is TGTGCCAGCAGTGAAGAGTCCCCGGGACTAGTTTTAAATCAGCCCCAGCATTTT.

The V gene is TRBV6-2 or TRBV6-3, the J gene TRBJ1-1; D not resolved. This CDR3 spans 11 amino acids. Germline CDR1 MNHEY, CDR2 SVGEGT. V was cut by 2 bases and J by 5 bases, with 3 bases left in between. The CDR3 DNA reads TGTGCCAGCAGTTACGCAACTGAAGCTTTCTTT. This gives the protein CASSYATEAFF.

A few counts support this clonotype. The chain couples TRBV6-5 to TRBJ2-5; no clear D gene. With 0 bases removed from V and 5 bases from J, the gap between germline ends came to 7 bases. Germline assignment: CDR1 MNHEY and CDR2 SVGAGI. The CDR3 loop spans 13 amino acids. In nucleotides, the CDR3 is TGTGCCAGCAGTTACTCGGTCAGGGAGACCCAGTACTTC. It specifies CASSYSVRETQYF.

This clonotype was seen ten or more times. J is TRBJ1-1 and V is TRBV14; TRBD1 matches 8 bases. This CDR3 comprises 15 residues. From germline, CDR1 is SGHDN and CDR2 FVKESK. V lost 4 bases and J lost 4; bases outside the gene matches: 8. This CDR3 reads CASSRRTGRSTEAFF. As DNA, the CDR3 is TGTGCCAGCAGCCGGAGGACAGGGAGGAGCACTGAAGCTTTCTTT.

This clonotype was detected only a few times. The chain joins TRBV6-5 to TRBJ2-1; possible D gene TRBD1, 5 bases. The CDR3 is 16 residues long. Trimming cost V 0 bases and J 0 bases, with 9 bases left between them. Germline-derived CDR1 and CDR2 are MNHEY and SVGAGI. CDR3 nucleotide sequence: TGTGCCAGCAGTTACTCGACTCAGGGCTCCTACAATGAGCAGTTCTTC. Amino acids: CASSYSTQGSYNEQFF.

The J gene is TRBJ1-1, the V gene TRBV5-5; 7 nucleotides line up with TRBD1. Germline values: CDR1 SGHKS, CDR2 YYEKEE (reference sequence). There are 14 residues in the CDR3. V was clipped by 5 bases and J by 7 bases; unmatched bases: 11. CDR3 sequence (DNA): TGTGCCAGCAGAACCCCGGGACAGAACCTTGAAGCTTTCTTT. Amino acids: CASRTPGQNLEAFF. Combining the CDR3 with reference TRBV5-5 and TRBJ1-1 gives the whole variable domain DAGVTQSPTHLIKTRGQQVTLRCSPISGHKSVSWYQQVLGQGPQFIFQYYEKEERGRGNFPDRFSARQFPNYSSELNVNALLLGDSALYLCASRTPGQNLEAFFGQGTRLTVV.

At least ten counts were recorded for this clonotype. The rearrangement uses TRBV7-8 and TRBJ2-2, with D unclear. The CDR3 has 13 amino acids. Trimming stripped 6 bases from V and 6 bases from J, with 11 bases between. The germline CDR1 and CDR2 sequences are SGHVS and FQNEAQ. This CDR3 reads CASSPNPAGELFF. The CDR3 DNA follows: TGTGCCAGCAGTCCGAACCCCGCCGGGGAGCTGTTTTTT. Filled out from reference TRBV7-8 and TRBJ2-2, the complete variable domain reads GAGVSQSPRYKVAKRGQDVALRCDPISGHVSLFWYQQALGQGPEFLTYFQNEAQLDKSGLPSDRFFAERPEGSVSTLKIQRTQQEDSAVYLCASSPNPAGELFFGEGSRLTVL.

This clonotype appeared many times. The V call is TRBV7-2, the J call TRBJ2-7; TRBD2 matches 11 bases. The germline V gene has CDR1 SGHTA and CDR2 FQGNSA. The V and J ends lost 6 bases and 7 bases, in that order; junction bases with no gene match: 5. The CDR3 covers 13 residues. Here the CDR3 reads CASRLAGGEEQYF. The CDR3 region has the DNA TGTGCCAGCAGGCTAGCGGGGGGCGAGGAGCAGTACTTC.

This clonotype has at least ten counts. The chain combines TRBV7-2 with TRBJ1-3; no firm D call. This CDR3 region has 14 residues. The V end lost 3 bases, the J end lost 0 bases, and 6 bases lay between the germline ends. The germline V gene has CDR1 SGHTA and CDR2 FQGNSA. The CDR3 sequence is CASSFDYSGNTIYF. The CDR3 DNA reads TGTGCCAGCAGCTTTGATTACTCTGGAAACACCATATATTTT.

This chain links TRBV4-2 with TRBJ2-1; D gene ambiguous. Trimming left V 5 bases short and J 0 bases short, with 11 bases between. The CDR3 is made up of 15 amino acids. The V gene's germline CDR1 is LGHNA and CDR2 YNFKEQ. CDR3 residues: CASSYKILSYNEQFF. For the CDR3, the DNA is TGTGCCAGCAGCTATAAGATCCTCTCCTACAATGAGCAGTTCTTC.

The CDR3 DNA is TGTGCCAGCAGTGACTCGAGTCGCAGGGGGACAGGTGGCTACACCTTC. This sequence encodes CASSDSSRRGTGGYTF. The rearrangement uses TRBV6-4 and TRBJ1-2; 8 positions agree with TRBD1. Unmatched junction bases numbered 10, after V lost 0 bases and J lost 7 bases. Germline CDR1 MRHNA, CDR2 SNTAGT. The CDR3 sequence is 16 residues long.

This clonotype was detected only a few times. The CDR3 nucleotides are TGCAGTGCTAAGCCCGGGACAAGGAACACTGAAGCTTTCTTT. As protein: CSAKPGTRNTEAFF. This rearrangement joins TRBV20-1 to TRBJ1-1, with a weak D call TRBD1 (6 bases). Germline assignment: CDR1 DFQATT and CDR2 SNEGSKA (reference sequence). The CDR3 length is 14 residues. The V end lost 4 bases, the J end lost 1 base, and 13 bases lay between the germline ends.

Ten or more counts support this clonotype. The rearrangement uses TRBV28 and TRBJ2-1, with D maybe TRBD1 (7 bases). The ends were cut back, 5 bases at V and 0 bases at J, with 17 bases in the middle. Germline V CDR1 and CDR2: MDHEN, SYDVKM. The CDR3 totals 17 residues. CDR3 sequence (DNA): TGTGCCAGCAGTCAGGGGGGCCCCCTGAGCTCCTACAATGAGCAGTTCTTC. Protein product: CASSQGGPLSSYNEQFF.

A note on this clonotype: This sequence may be a read error, since a much larger clone differs from it by one base. CDR3 sequence (DNA): TGTGCCAGCAGCCCACCTAGCGGGGGCCCGCGGGAGACCCAGTACTTC. Encoded protein: CASSPPSGGPRETQYF. This chain links TRBV7-2 with TRBJ2-5; 10 positions match TRBD2. Germline V lookup: CDR1 SGHTA, CDR2 FQGNSA. CDR3 length: 16 amino acids. V gave up 5 bases and J gave up 5 bases; unmatched junction bases: 11.

This clonotype was picked up a small number of times. The chain recombines TRBV20-1 with TRBJ2-7; D possibly matches TRBD1 or TRBD2 (5 bases each). The germline CDR1 and CDR2 sequences are DFQATT and SNEGSKA (reference sequence). The CDR3 is 12 residues long. The V end was cut by 5 bases, the J end by 3 bases, with 11 bases between. CDR3 in amino acids: CSARQTNYEQYF. The DNA of the CDR3 is TGCAGTGCTCGACAGACTAACTACGAGCAGTACTTC.

Turning to this clonotype: At one end, the junction sequence differs from germline, possibly due to a read error. The genes are TRBV5-1 and TRBJ2-7; D may correspond to TRBD1 or TRBD2 (5 bases each). Germline values: CDR1 SGHRS, CDR2 YFSETQ. The CDR3 totals 14 residues. CDR3 DNA: TGCGCCAGCAGCTTTGGGGACGCTACCTACGAGCAGTCCTTC. This gives the protein CASSFGDATYEQSF.

In its sample, this clonotype was seen a few times. The chain uses TRBV6-2 or TRBV6-3 and TRBJ2-7, with 7 bases fitting TRBD2. Germline CDR1 is MNHEY and CDR2 is SVGEGT. The CDR3 covers 12 residues. After removal of 6 bases from V and 5 bases from J, the junction contained 4 bases not matched to a gene. CDR3 in amino acids: CASRTSWDEQYF. In nucleotides, the CDR3 is TGTGCCAGCAGGACTAGCTGGGACGAGCAGTACTTC.

This clonotype was picked up a small number of times. The chain joins TRBV15 to TRBJ2-7, with 10 bases fitting TRBD1. V trimming: 1 base; J trimming: 3 bases; junction bases outside the gene matches: 0. The V gene's germline CDR1 is LNHNV and CDR2 YYDKDF (reference sequence). This CDR3 contains 14 residues. The CDR3 DNA is TGTGCCACCAGCAGAGGGACAGGGGGCTACGAGCAGTACTTC. It encodes CATSRGTGGYEQYF.